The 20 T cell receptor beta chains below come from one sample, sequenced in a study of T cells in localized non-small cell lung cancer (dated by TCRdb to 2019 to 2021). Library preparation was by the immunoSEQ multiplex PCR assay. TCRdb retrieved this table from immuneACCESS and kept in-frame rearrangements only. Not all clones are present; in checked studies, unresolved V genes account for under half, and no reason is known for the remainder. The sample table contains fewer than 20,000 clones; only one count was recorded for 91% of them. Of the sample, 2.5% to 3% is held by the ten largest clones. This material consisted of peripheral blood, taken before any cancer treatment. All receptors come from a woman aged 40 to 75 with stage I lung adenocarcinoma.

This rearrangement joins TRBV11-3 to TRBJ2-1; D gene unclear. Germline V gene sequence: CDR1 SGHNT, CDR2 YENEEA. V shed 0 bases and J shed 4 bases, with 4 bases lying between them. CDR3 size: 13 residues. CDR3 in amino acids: CASSLERYNEQFF. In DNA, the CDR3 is TGTGCCAGCAGCTTAGAAAGGTACAATGAGCAGTTCTTC. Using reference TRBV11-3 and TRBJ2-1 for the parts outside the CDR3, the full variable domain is EAGVVQSPRYKIIEKKQPVAFWCNPISGHNTLYWYLQNLGQGPELLIRYENEEAVDDSQLPKDRFSAERLKGVDSTLKIQPAELGDSAVYLCASSLERYNEQFFGPGTRLTVL.

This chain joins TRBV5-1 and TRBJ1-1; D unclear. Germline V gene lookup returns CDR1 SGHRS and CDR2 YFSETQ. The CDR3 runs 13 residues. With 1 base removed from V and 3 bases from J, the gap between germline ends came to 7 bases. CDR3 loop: CASSLWSDTEAFF. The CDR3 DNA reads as TGCGCCAGCAGCTTGTGGTCAGACACTGAAGCTTTCTTT.

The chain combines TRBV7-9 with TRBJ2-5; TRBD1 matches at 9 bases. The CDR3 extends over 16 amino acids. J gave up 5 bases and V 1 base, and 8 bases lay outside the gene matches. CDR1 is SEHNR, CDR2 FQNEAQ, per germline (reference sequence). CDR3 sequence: CASSLGFPQGAETQYF. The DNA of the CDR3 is TGTGCCAGCAGCTTAGGGTTTCCACAGGGGGCGGAGACCCAGTACTTC.

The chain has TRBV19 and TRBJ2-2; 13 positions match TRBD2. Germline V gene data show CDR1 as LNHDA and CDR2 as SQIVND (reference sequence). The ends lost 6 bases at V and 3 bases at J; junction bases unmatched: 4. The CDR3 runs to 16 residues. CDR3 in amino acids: CASRTSGRGDTGELFF. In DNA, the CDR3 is TGTGCCAGTAGAACTAGCGGGAGGGGAGACACCGGGGAGCTGTTTTTT. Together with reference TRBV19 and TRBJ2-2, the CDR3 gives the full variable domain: DGGITQSPKYLFRKEGQNVTLSCEQNLNHDAMYWYRQDPGQGLRLIYYSQIVNDFQKGDIAEGYSVSREKKESFPLTVTSAQKNPTAFYLCASRTSGRGDTGELFFGEGSRLTVL.

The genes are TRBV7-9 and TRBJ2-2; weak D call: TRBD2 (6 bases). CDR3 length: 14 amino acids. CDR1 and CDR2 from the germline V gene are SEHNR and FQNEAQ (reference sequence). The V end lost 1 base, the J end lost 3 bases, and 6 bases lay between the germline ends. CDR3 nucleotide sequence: TGTGCCAGCAGCTTAGGGGGGGACACCGGGGAGCTGTTTTTT. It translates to CASSLGGDTGELFF. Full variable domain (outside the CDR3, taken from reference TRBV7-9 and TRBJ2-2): DTGVSQNPRHKITKRGQNVTFRCDPISEHNRLYWYRQTLGQGPEFLTYFQNEAQLEKSRLLSDRFSAERPKGSFSTLEIQRTEQGDSAMYLCASSLGGDTGELFFGEGSRLTVL.

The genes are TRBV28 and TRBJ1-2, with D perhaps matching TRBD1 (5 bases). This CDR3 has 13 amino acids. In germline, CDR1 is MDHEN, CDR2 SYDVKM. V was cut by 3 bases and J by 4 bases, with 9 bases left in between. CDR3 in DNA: TGTGCCAGCAGTTTGCGGGGGAGCTATGGCTACACCTTC. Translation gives CASSLRGSYGYTF.

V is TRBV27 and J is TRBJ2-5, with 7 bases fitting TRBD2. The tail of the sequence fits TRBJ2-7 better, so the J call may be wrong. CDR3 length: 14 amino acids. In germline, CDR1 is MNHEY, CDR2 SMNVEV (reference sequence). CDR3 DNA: TGTGCCAGCAGTTTGGGAAGCGGGATCTACGAGCAGTACTTC. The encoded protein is CASSLGSGIYEQYF.

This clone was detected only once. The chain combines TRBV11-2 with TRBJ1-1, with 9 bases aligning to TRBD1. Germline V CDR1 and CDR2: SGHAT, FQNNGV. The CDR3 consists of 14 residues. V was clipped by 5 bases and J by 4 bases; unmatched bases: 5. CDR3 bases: TGTGCCAGCAGCGGACAGGGGACGGGCACTGAAGCTTTCTTT. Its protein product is CASSGQGTGTEAFF. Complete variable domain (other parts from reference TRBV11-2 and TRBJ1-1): EAGVAQSPRYKIIEKRQSVAFWCNPISGHATLYWYQQILGQGPKLLIQFQNNGVVDDSQLPKDRFSAERLKGVDSTLKIQPAKLEDSAVYLCASSGQGTGTEAFFGQGTRLTVV.

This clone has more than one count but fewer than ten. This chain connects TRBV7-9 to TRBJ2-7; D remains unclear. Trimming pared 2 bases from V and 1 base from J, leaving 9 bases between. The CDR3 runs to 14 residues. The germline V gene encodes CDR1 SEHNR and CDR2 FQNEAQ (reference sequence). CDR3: CASSLTDGSYEQYF. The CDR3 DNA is TGTGCCAGCAGCTTAACAGATGGGTCCTACGAGCAGTACTTC.

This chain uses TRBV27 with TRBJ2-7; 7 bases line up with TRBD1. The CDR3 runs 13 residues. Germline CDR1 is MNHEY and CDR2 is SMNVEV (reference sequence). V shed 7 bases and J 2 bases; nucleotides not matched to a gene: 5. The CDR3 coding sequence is TGTGCCAGCACAGGAGACAGGGCCTACGAGCAGTACTTC. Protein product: CASTGDRAYEQYF.

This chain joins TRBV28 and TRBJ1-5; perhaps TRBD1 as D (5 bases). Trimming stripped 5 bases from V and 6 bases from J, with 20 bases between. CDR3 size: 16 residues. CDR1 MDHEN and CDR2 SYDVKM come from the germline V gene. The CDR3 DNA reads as TGTGCCAGCAGTCCCCCCCACGGGGGGAGGGTTCAGCCCCAGCATTTT. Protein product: CASSPPHGGRVQPQHF.

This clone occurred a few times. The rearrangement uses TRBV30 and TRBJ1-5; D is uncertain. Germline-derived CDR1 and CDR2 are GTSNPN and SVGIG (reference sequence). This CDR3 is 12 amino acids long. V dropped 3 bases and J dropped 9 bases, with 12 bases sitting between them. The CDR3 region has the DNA TGTGCCTGGAGGTCCAGGCAAGGGCCCCAGCATTTT. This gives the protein CAWRSRQGPQHF. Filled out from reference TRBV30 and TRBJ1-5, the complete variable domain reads SQTIHQWPATLVQPVGSPLSLECTVEGTSNPNLYWYRQAAGRGLQLLFYSVGIGQISSEVPQNLSASRPQDRQFILSSKKLLLSDSGFYLCAWRSRQGPQHFGDGTRLSIL.

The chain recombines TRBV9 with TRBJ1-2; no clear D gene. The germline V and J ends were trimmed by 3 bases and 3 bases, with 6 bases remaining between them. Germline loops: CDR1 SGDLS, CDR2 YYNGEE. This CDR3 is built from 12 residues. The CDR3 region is CASSAEDYGYTF. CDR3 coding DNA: TGTGCCAGCAGCGCAGAGGACTATGGCTACACCTTC.

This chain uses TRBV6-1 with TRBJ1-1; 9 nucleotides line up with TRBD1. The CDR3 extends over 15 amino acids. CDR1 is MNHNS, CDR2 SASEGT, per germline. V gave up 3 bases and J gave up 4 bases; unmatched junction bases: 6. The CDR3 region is CASSDQPGQGTEAFF. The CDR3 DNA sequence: TGTGCCAGCAGTGACCAACCGGGACAGGGCACTGAAGCTTTCTTT.

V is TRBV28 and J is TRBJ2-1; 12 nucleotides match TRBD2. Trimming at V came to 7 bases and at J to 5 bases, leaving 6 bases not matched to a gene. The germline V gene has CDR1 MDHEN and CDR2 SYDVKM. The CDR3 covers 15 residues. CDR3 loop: CASTPTSGSHNEQFF. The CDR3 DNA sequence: TGTGCCAGCACCCCGACTAGCGGGAGCCACAATGAGCAGTTCTTC.

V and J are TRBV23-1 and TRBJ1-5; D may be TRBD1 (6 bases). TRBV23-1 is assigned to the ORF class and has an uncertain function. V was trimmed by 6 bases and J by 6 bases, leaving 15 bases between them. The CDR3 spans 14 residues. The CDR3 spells CASSRGRGSQPQHF. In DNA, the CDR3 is TGCGCCAGCAGCCGTGGTAGGGGGAGTCAGCCCCAGCATTTT.

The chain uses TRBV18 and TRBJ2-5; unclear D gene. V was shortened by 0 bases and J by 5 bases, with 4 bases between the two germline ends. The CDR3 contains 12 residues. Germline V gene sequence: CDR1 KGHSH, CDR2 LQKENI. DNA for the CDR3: TGTGCCAGCTCACCACCCGGGGAGACCCAGTACTTC. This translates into CASSPPGETQYF.

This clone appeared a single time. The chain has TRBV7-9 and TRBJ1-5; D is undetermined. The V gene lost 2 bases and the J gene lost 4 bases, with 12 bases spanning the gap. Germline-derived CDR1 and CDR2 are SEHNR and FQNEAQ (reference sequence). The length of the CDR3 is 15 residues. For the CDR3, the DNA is TGTGCCAGCAGCTTAACGGGCCAGGCGAATCAGCCCCAGCATTTT. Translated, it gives CASSLTGQANQPQHF.

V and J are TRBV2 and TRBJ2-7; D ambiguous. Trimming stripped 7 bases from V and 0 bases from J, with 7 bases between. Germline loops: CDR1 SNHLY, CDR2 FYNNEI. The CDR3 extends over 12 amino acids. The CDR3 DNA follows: TGTGCCAGCAAGGACGACTCCTACGAGCAGTACTTC. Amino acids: CASKDDSYEQYF.

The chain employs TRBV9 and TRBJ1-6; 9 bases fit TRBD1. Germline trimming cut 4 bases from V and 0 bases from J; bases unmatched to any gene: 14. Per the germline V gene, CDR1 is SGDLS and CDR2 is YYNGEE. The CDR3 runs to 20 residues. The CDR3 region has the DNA TGTGCCAGCAGCCCGGGACAGGGCAGCGTTTTTGGCTCCTATAATTCACCCCTCCACTTT. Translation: CASSPGQGSVFGSYNSPLHF.